Below are 16 T cell receptor beta chains sequenced from a single sample in a study of human T cells and chemical hapten exposure. TCRdb analysed the RACE reads with MiXCR anew, one entry per CDR3 protein. The sample consists of about 340,000 distinct CDR3 sequences, about 7% of them appearing once. Noted time point: patch test 1, 2 weeks after DPC sensitization. Treatment denoted: therapeutic diphenylcyclopropenone sensitization with weekly scalp DPC. This sample comprised whole blood, obtained in connection with sensitization to the hapten diphenylcyclopropenone (DPC). The source is a woman in her late teens or twenties with alopecia areata. Some clones in this sample may be carry-over from other donors' samples.

This clonotype occurred many times. The rearrangement uses TRBV29-1 and TRBJ2-1; 8 bases match TRBD1. The CDR3 spans 11 residues. Germline V CDR1 and CDR2: SQVTM, ANQGSEA. V lost 3 bases and J lost 12; bases outside the gene matches: 4. Here the CDR3 DNA reads TGCAGCGTTGACGACAGGGGCGGGCAGTTCTTC. It translates to CSVDDRGGQFF.

This clonotype was seen more than once but under ten times. The chain is built from TRBV27 and TRBJ2-7; D unclear. Deletions cut 4 bases from V and 0 bases from J, with 16 bases between. This CDR3 has 16 amino acids. Per germline, CDR1 MNHEY and CDR2 SMNVEV (reference sequence). The CDR3 sequence is CASSSRPPWASYEQYF. CDR3 coding DNA: TGTGCCAGCAGTTCGCGCCCTCCCTGGGCCTCCTACGAGCAGTACTTC.

The gene calls are TRBV2 and TRBJ1-5; 8 bases match TRBD1. Losses at the gene ends were 7 bases for V and 7 bases for J; bases not matched to a gene: 6. Germline V gene data show CDR1 as SNHLY and CDR2 as FYNNEI. The CDR3 is 13 amino acids. In DNA, the CDR3 is TGTGCCAGCACCCAGGACAGGGACCAGCCCCAGCATTTT. It encodes CASTQDRDQPQHF.

The rearrangement uses TRBV11-2 and TRBJ2-7; D unclear. Trimming left V 5 bases short and J 6 bases short, with 11 bases between. The germline V gene encodes CDR1 SGHAT and CDR2 FQNNGV. This CDR3 region has 12 residues. CDR3 in amino acids: CASSPPASEQYF. Here the CDR3 DNA reads TGTGCCAGCAGCCCACCCGCCAGCGAGCAGTACTTC. Variable domain in full (rest from reference TRBV11-2 and TRBJ2-7): EAGVAQSPRYKIIEKRQSVAFWCNPISGHATLYWYQQILGQGPKLLIQFQNNGVVDDSQLPKDRFSAERLKGVDSTLKIQPAKLEDSAVYLCASSPPASEQYFGPGTRLTVT.

V usage is TRBV4-1 and J usage is TRBJ2-1, with D perhaps TRBD2 (5 bases). Trimming removed 8 bases at V and 7 bases at J, with 12 bases between. The CDR3 spans 12 residues. Germline loops: CDR1 MGHRA, CDR2 YSYEKL. CDR3 sequence reads: CASSPTRNEQFF. The CDR3 DNA reads as TGCGCCAGCTCTCCCACTAGGAATGAGCAGTTCTTC.

This clonotype showed up many times. The chain links TRBV10-3 to TRBJ2-1; 9 positions agree with TRBD1. The CDR3 is made up of 17 amino acids. The ends lost 5 bases at V and 10 bases at J; junction bases unmatched: 18. CDR1 and CDR2 (germline): ENHRY, SYGVKD. The CDR3 is CAISPTLPGQGSREQFF. In DNA, the CDR3 is TGTGCCATCAGTCCGACCTTACCGGGACAGGGAAGTAGGGAGCAGTTCTTC.

This clonotype was observed at least ten times. The chain is built from TRBV4-2 and TRBJ1-1, with D perhaps matching TRBD1 (6 bases). From germline, CDR1 is LGHNA and CDR2 YNFKEQ. V lost 0 bases and J 0 bases, leaving 8 bases between the germline ends. This CDR3 contains 15 residues. CDR3 sequence reads: CASSQEGQMNTEAFF. CDR3 nucleotide sequence: TGTGCCAGCAGCCAAGAAGGACAGATGAACACTGAAGCTTTCTTT.

Many counts were recorded for this clonotype. The chain recombines TRBV29-1 with TRBJ1-2; D ambiguous. The V and J ends lost 1 base and 8 bases respectively, with 14 bases between them. Per germline, CDR1 SQVTM and CDR2 ANQGSEA. This CDR3 has 13 residues. The CDR3 loop is CSVEAGYLVGYTF. The CDR3 DNA reads as TGCAGCGTTGAAGCAGGTTATCTAGTCGGCTACACCTTC.

Ten or more counts support this clonotype. This sequence joins TRBV5-8 and TRBJ1-5; D is undetermined. The V end lost 3 bases, the J end lost 6 bases, and 7 bases lay between the germline ends. Germline-derived CDR1 and CDR2 are SGHTS and YDEGEE. This CDR3 region has 12 residues. CDR3 sequence (DNA): TGTGCCAGCAGCTCCCTCCTTCAGCCCCAGCATTTT. Its protein is CASSSLLQPQHF.

This clonotype was observed a few times. The V and J genes are TRBV18 and TRBJ1-1, with a tentative D call TRBD1 (5 bases). There are 14 residues in the CDR3. Germline CDR1 KGHSH, CDR2 LQKENI. The V end was cut by 0 bases, the J end by 7 bases, with 12 bases between. CDR3 region: CASSPPTRGSEAFF. CDR3 in DNA: TGTGCCAGCTCACCACCGACGAGGGGTAGTGAAGCTTTCTTT.

This clonotype occurred a few times. The chain has TRBV20-1 and TRBJ2-1, with 10 bases aligning to TRBD2. The CDR3 totals 13 residues. Losses at the gene ends were 2 bases for V and 9 bases for J; bases not matched to a gene: 4. CDR1 is DFQATT, CDR2 SNEGSKA, per germline (reference sequence). In DNA form, the CDR3 reads TGCAGTGCTAGAAATAGCGGGGGGATTGAGCAGTTCTTC. This encodes CSARNSGGIEQFF.

This sequence joins TRBV2 and TRBJ1-1; maybe TRBD1 (6 bases). This CDR3 region has 14 residues. Trimming took 7 bases from V and 2 from J, leaving 14 bases between them. Germline-derived CDR1 and CDR2 are SNHLY and FYNNEI. The CDR3 reads CASTLRGGNTEAFF. For the CDR3, the DNA is TGTGCCAGCACCCTCAGGGGAGGAAACACTGAAGCTTTCTTT. The variable domain in full, completed from reference TRBV2 and TRBJ1-1, reads EPEVTQTPSHQVTQMGQEVILRCVPISNHLYFYWYRQILGQKVEFLVSFYNNEISEKSEIFDDQFSVERPDGSNFTLKIRSTKLEDSAMYFCASTLRGGNTEAFFGQGTRLTVV.

This clonotype was detected many times. The chain recombines TRBV18 with TRBJ2-2; D gene ambiguous. V lost 3 bases and J 0 bases, leaving 5 bases between the germline ends. The germline gives CDR1 KGHSH, CDR2 LQKENI. This CDR3 spans 14 amino acids. The CDR3: CASSPETNTGELFF. CDR3 nucleotides: TGTGCCAGCTCACCTGAGACGAACACCGGGGAGCTGTTTTTT.

This clonotype was counted many times. The CDR3 sequence is CASSEAGWRGEQYF. The CDR3 DNA sequence: TGTGCCAGCAGTGAAGCTGGATGGAGGGGCGAGCAGTACTTC. V is TRBV25-1 and J is TRBJ2-7; tentatively, D is TRBD2 (6 bases). Germline assignment: CDR1 MGHDK and CDR2 SYGVNS. The CDR3 consists of 14 residues. V was cut by 2 bases and J by 6 bases, with 14 bases left in between.

This chain links TRBV7-8 with TRBJ1-5; 7 nucleotides agree with TRBD1. The CDR3 runs to 15 residues. Germline assignment: CDR1 SGHVS and CDR2 FQNEAQ. V gave up 2 bases and J gave up 1 base; unmatched junction bases: 2. This chain's CDR3 is CASSLPGGSNQPQHF. CDR3 coding DNA: TGTGCCAGCAGCTTACCAGGGGGGAGCAATCAGCCCCAGCATTTT.

This clonotype showed up just a few times. This chain uses TRBV27 with TRBJ1-1; D might be TRBD1 (6 bases). The germline V and J ends were trimmed by 5 bases and 1 base, with 14 bases remaining between them. CDR1 is MNHEY, CDR2 SMNVEV, per germline (reference sequence). The CDR3 covers 15 residues. The CDR3 protein is CASSTRTATNTEAFF. The CDR3 DNA follows: TGTGCCAGCAGTACGCGGACAGCTACGAACACTGAAGCTTTCTTT.